This TCR beta chain stems from a study of metastatic and nonmetastatic thyroid tumors (dated by TCRdb to the early 2020s). Concerning the study at large: Repertoires were compared across peripheral blood and tumor or nodule tissue samples from malignant and benign thyroid patients. What the work shows at the level of the full study, not this receptor alone: In both blood and tumor samples, malignant tumors were reported to have significantly higher TCR beta diversity than benign nodules.

The library was produced with PCR. The reads were generated on an Illumina HiSeq 4000. The TCR beta-chain CDR3 region of each patient was profiled by high-throughput sequencing. Turning to the authors' computational methods: Drawing on CDR3 differences between clinicopathological groups, the researchers built a classifier meant to tell apart patients with distant-metastatic papillary thyroid cancer. Repertoire diversity was assessed with the Shannon index, and tumor-blood repertoire similarity with the Morisita-Horn index. Using fastp trimming at Q25 and MiXCR clonotype assembly, TCRdb reanalyzed the public sequencing data and kept in-frame beta chains. What appears here as the V and J calls and clone size reflects TCRdb's work, not the paper's. This sample holds over 20,000 clones; about a quarter were observed only once. Of the sample, 15% to 25% is held by the ten largest clones. No patient had received any treatment before thyroid surgery. Patient clinical samples collected from about 2012 to 2018 were retrospectively analysed using T-cell receptor beta sequencing.

The CDR3 starts with the cysteine, ends with the phenylalanine, and has 15 residues. The read is trimmed to its CDR3 DNA, 45 bases read in frame from base 1. CDR1 and CDR2, looked up from the germline V gene (reference sequence), are LGHDT and YNNKEL. In its sample, this clone was seen many times. The clone's antigen remains unknown. Compared with germline, one end of the junction differs, possibly owing to a read error. Within the sample, other DNA sequences also encode this same CDR3. This TCR came from a female donor with papillary thyroid cancer or a benign thyroid nodule (not recorded which). Some clones in this sample may be carry-over from other donors' samples. This sequence uses TRBV3-1 and TRBJ2-2, with 7 bases in between that match TRBD2. Specimen: blood. The CDR3 protein: CASSQVTSDAGELFF. Here is the DNA: TGTGCCAGCAGCCAAGTTACTAGCGATGCCGGGGAGTTGTTTTTT.